Following are 5 T cell receptor beta chains from one sample sequenced in a study of blood T cell repertoires in COVID-19. TCRdb's table, derived via immunoSEQ multiplex PCR, lists solely in-frame clones and lacks some. The sample holds approximately 100,000 clones; roughly 84% are singletons and the top ten take 12%. The sequenced material came from peripheral blood. Source of these receptors: a human donor in a cohort sampled during active COVID-19.

The chain links TRBV27 to TRBJ1-4; 10 nucleotides line up with TRBD1. The germline V gene has CDR1 MNHEY and CDR2 SMNVEV (reference sequence). Losses at the gene ends were 3 bases for V and 7 bases for J; bases not matched to a gene: 11. This CDR3 contains 17 residues. CDR3 loop: CASSLRVMGQGSEKLFF. The CDR3 nucleotides are TGTGCCAGCAGTTTGAGGGTCATGGGACAGGGGAGTGAAAAACTGTTTTTT.

The chain links TRBV6-6 to TRBJ2-7; tentatively, D is TRBD2 (7 bases). Trimming removed 7 bases from V and 0 bases from J, with 19 bases in between. The CDR3 covers 16 residues. The germline gives CDR1 MNHNY, CDR2 SVGAGI (reference sequence). In DNA, the CDR3 is TGTGCCAGCACCAGGGGCGGGGGAGCCCACTCCTACGAGCAGTACTTC. Amino acid sequence: CASTRGGGAHSYEQYF.

V gene TRBV12-5 combines with J gene TRBJ1-6, with D perhaps matching TRBD1 (6 bases). With 5 bases removed from V and 4 bases from J, the gap between germline ends came to 9 bases. CDR3 length: 14 amino acids. The germline CDR1 and CDR2 sequences are LGHNT and FRNRAP. CDR3 in DNA: TGTGCTAGTGGTCTCGGACAGTATAATTCACCCCTCCACTTT. Encoded protein: CASGLGQYNSPLHF.

This clone was recorded a few times. The V gene is TRBV19, the J gene TRBJ1-2, with TRBD1 as a possible D gene (5 bases). Trimming pared 5 bases from V and 7 bases from J, leaving 17 bases between. The germline gives CDR1 LNHDA, CDR2 SQIVND (reference sequence). This CDR3 is built from 14 residues. CDR3: CASSYIGAPLGYTF. The CDR3 DNA reads as TGTGCCAGTAGTTATATAGGGGCTCCACTTGGCTACACCTTC. Based on the CDR3 plus reference TRBV19 and TRBJ1-2, the full variable domain is DGGITQSPKYLFRKEGQNVTLSCEQNLNHDAMYWYRQDPGQGLRLIYYSQIVNDFQKGDIAEGYSVSREKKESFPLTVTSAQKNPTAFYLCASSYIGAPLGYTFGSGTRLTVV.

The CDR3 region has the DNA TGTGCCAGCAGTTACTCCCCTAGGGGAGGGGGAAACACCATATATTTT. Translating it yields CASSYSPRGGGNTIYF. The V gene is TRBV6-5, the J gene TRBJ1-3, with a weak D call TRBD1 (5 bases). CDR3 length: 16 residues. Trimming took 0 bases from V and 4 from J, leaving 13 bases between them. Germline CDR1 MNHEY, CDR2 SVGAGI.